This T cell receptor (beta chain) derives from a study of tumor-infiltrating lymphocytes in localized non-small cell lung cancer (TCRdb year 2021). Regarding the study in general: The cohort included patients whose samples were collected after neoadjuvant chemotherapy, as well as both smokers and never-smokers and several histologies. The same patients underwent several integrated assays, with TCR sequencing performed together with flow cytometry, multiplex immunofluorescence, RNA-seq, exome sequencing and proteomics. Each patient provided resected tumor tissue plus uninvolved lung tissue from the same patient, with the uninvolved lung tissue described as non-adjacent to the tumor. In total, the ICON cohort consisted of over a hundred surgical patients with localized non-small cell lung cancer who had their tumors resected. A total of 55 or so patients were included in the paired tumor versus uninvolved lung comparison of immunoSEQ T-cell fraction.

From the germline V gene, CDR1 is SGHRS and CDR2 is YFSETQ. The CDR3 goes from the cysteine to the phenylalanine over 11 residues. This entry keeps only the CDR3 DNA: 33 bases, framed from base 1. The first patient joined ICON in April 2016, and enrollment wrapped up when the last patient was enrolled in late 2018. A subcohort of roughly 71 patients provided fresh tumor and matched uninvolved tissue for in-depth immune analyses, with TCR sequencing among those analyses. No cell sorting was done, and TCR sequencing was instead run on DNA isolated from bulk tissue. The immunoSEQ assay used for TCR sequencing gave the T-cell fraction in both tumor and uninvolved lung tissue. The paper's processing steps were these. For survival analysis, patients were divided into high (upper tertile) and low (lower two tertiles) T-cell fraction groups, which were compared by log-rank test. A signed-rank test was used to test paired tumor versus uninvolved lung differences in T-cell fraction. TCRdb provides this immuneACCESS table in a form limited to in-frame rearrangements. Some clones are lacking; in checked studies, under half of them reflect an unresolved V gene, and why the rest are absent is not known. V, J and clone size were drawn from that table, and D and trimming were deduced from the DNA. The sample includes 7,300 or so clones, with approximately 67% observed a single time. The ten largest clones capture about 13% of the sample.

A word on this clone: This clone's antigen is unknown. The junction differs from germline at one of its ends, possibly a read error. Additional DNA sequences in this sample encode the identical CDR3.

General findings and caveats noted by the study authors: Consistent with immunofluorescence CD3 counts, TCRbeta sequencing supported greater T cell infiltration in tumors than in uninvolved lung tissue. Because assay coverage varied across patients depending on available tissue quantity, TCR sequencing was performed for only a subset of the cohort. The TCR-derived T-cell fraction showed no difference between the flow cytometry-defined immunotypes IM1 (good prognosis) and IM2 (poor prognosis). Because different assays used different pieces of the same tissue, technical variation could not be distinguished from intratumor heterogeneity.

The material sequenced was uninvolved lung tissue not adjacent to the tumor. Here the chain combines TRBV5-1 and TRBJ1-4; the D gene is unclear. This TCR came from a human donor with non-small cell lung cancer. CDR3 region: CASSFGEKLFF. The DNA sequence is TGTGCCAGCAGCTTTGGTGAAAAACTGTTTTTT.